This TCR beta chain comes out of a study of shared clonotypes between healthy human individuals. Assay: immunoSEQ multiplex PCR; the TCRdb copy retains only in-frame clones and omits some. Among about 1.5 million clones listed, around 98% were seen once. CDR1 is SNHLY and CDR2 is FYNNEI in the germline V gene. CDR3 length: 12 residues. Trimming shortened V by 2 bases and J by 6 bases, and 5 bases separated the two germline ends. The receptor was isolated from a man younger than 45 in good health. The genes are TRBV2 and TRBJ1-5; D is unresolved. The sequenced material came from naive CD4+ T cells sorted from blood. Described subset: CD45RA+ positively selected. The CDR3 reads CASSERVQPQHF. The CDR3 DNA sequence: TGTGCCAGCAGTGAAAGAGTTCAGCCCCAGCATTTT.